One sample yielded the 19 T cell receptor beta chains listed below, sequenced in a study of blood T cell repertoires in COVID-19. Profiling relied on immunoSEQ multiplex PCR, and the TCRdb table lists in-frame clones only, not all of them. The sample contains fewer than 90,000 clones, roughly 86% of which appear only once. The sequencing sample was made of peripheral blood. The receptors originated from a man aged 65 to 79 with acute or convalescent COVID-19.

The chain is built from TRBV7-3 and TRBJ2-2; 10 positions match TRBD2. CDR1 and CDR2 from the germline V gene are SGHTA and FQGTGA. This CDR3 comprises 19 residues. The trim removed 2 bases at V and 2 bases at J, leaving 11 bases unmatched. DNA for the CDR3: TGTGCCAGCAGCTTAGACTCCCCTAGCGGGAGAATAAACACCGGGGAGCTGTTTTTT. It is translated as CASSLDSPSGRINTGELFF.

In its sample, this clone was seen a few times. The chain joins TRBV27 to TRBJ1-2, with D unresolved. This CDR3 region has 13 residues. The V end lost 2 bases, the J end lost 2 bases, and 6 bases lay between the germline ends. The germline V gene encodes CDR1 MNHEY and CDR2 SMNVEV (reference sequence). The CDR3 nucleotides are TGTGCCAGCAGTTTAGGCAGGAACTATGGCTACACCTTC. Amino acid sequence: CASSLGRNYGYTF.

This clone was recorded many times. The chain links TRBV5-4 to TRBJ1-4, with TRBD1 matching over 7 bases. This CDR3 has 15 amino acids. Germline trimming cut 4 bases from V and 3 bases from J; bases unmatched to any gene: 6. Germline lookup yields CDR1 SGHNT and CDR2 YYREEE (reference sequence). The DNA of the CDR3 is TGTGCCAGCAGCGGACCGGACAGGTCTAATGAAAAACTGTTTTTT. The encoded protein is CASSGPDRSNEKLFF.

This CDR3 reads CASSLEDRGGNEQYF. The CDR3 region has the DNA TGCGCCAGCAGCTTGGAGGACAGGGGGGGCAACGAGCAGTACTTC. V gene TRBV5-1 combines with J gene TRBJ2-7; TRBD1 matches 10 bases. The junction had 5 bases not matched to a gene; V was cut back by 0 bases and J by 5 bases. CDR1 and CDR2 from the germline V gene are SGHRS and YFSETQ. The CDR3 is made up of 15 amino acids.

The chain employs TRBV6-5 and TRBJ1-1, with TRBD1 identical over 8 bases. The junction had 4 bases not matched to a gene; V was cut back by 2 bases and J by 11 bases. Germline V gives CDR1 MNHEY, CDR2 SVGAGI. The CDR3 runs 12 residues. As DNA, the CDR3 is TGTGCCAGCAGTTACCTGACAGGGGACGCTTTCTTT. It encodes CASSYLTGDAFF.

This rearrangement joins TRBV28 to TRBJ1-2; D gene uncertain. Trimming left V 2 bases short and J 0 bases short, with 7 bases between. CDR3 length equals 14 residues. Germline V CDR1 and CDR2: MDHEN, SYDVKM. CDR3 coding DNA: TGTGCCAGCAGTTTAGTTGGAGCTAACTATGGCTACACCTTC. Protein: CASSLVGANYGYTF.

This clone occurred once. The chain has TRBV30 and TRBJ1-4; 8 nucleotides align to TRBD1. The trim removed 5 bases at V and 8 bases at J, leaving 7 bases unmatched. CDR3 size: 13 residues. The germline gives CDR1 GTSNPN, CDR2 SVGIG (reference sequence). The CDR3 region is CAWDRGPLEKLFF. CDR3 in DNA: TGTGCCTGGGACAGGGGACCCCTAGAAAAACTGTTTTTT. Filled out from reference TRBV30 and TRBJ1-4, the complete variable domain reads SQTIHQWPATLVQPVGSPLSLECTVEGTSNPNLYWYRQAAGRGLQLLFYSVGIGQISSEVPQNLSASRPQDRQFILSSKKLLLSDSGFYLCAWDRGPLEKLFFGSGTQLSVL.

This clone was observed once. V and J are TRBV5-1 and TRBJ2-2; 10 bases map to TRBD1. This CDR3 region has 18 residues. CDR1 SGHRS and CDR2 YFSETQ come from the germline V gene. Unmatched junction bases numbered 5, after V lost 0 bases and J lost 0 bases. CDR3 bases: TGCGCCAGCAGCTTGGCCGCGACAGGGGGCGCGAACACCGGGGAGCTGTTTTTT. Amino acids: CASSLAATGGANTGELFF.

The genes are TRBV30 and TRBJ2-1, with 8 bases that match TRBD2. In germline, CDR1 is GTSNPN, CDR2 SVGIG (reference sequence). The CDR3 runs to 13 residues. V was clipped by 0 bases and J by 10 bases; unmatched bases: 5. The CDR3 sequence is CAWSVLSSGEQFF. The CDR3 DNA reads TGTGCCTGGAGTGTACTATCTAGCGGGGAGCAGTTCTTC. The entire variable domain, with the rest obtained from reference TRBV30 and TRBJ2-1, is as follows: SQTIHQWPATLVQPVGSPLSLECTVEGTSNPNLYWYRQAAGRGLQLLFYSVGIGQISSEVPQNLSASRPQDRQFILSSKKLLLSDSGFYLCAWSVLSSGEQFFGPGTRLTVL.

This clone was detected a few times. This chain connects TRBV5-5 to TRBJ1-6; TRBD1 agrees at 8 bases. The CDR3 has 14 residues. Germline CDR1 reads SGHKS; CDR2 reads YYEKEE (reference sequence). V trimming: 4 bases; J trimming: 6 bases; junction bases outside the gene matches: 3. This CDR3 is CASSETGGNSPLHF. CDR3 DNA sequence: TGTGCCAGCAGCGAAACAGGGGGTAATTCACCCCTCCACTTT. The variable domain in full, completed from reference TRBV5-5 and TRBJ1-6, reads DAGVTQSPTHLIKTRGQQVTLRCSPISGHKSVSWYQQVLGQGPQFIFQYYEKEERGRGNFPDRFSARQFPNYSSELNVNALLLGDSALYLCASSETGGNSPLHFGNGTRLTVT.

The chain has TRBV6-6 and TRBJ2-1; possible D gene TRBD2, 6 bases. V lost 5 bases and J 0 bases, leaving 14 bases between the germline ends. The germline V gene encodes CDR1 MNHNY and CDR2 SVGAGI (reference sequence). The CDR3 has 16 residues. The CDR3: CASSPTGRGSYNEQFF. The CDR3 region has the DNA TGTGCCAGCAGTCCAACCGGGAGAGGCTCCTACAATGAGCAGTTCTTC.

CDR3 DNA: TGTGCCAGCAGCTCTCGCAGGGCGACTAATGAAAAACTGTTTTTT. Protein sequence: CASSSRRATNEKLFF. The V call is TRBV7-8, the J call TRBJ1-4; perhaps TRBD1 as D (5 bases). The CDR3 loop spans 15 amino acids. Deletions cut 4 bases from V and 2 bases from J, with 11 bases between. Germline values: CDR1 SGHVS, CDR2 FQNEAQ.

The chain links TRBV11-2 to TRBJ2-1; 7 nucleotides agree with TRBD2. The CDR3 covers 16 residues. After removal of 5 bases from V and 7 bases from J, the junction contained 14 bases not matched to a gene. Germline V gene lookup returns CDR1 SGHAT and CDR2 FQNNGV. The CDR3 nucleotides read TGTGCCAGCAGCACCCGGACTAGGGGAGGGGTGAATGAGCAGTTCTTC. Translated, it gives CASSTRTRGGVNEQFF.

For the CDR3, the DNA is TGTGCCAGCAGCATTGGTCTAGCGGGAAACGAGCAGTACTTC. Encoded protein: CASSIGLAGNEQYF. This chain links TRBV14 with TRBJ2-7, with 9 bases identical to TRBD2. V dropped 5 bases and J dropped 5; count of bases not matched to a gene: 7. CDR3 size: 14 residues. From germline, CDR1 is SGHDN and CDR2 FVKESK.

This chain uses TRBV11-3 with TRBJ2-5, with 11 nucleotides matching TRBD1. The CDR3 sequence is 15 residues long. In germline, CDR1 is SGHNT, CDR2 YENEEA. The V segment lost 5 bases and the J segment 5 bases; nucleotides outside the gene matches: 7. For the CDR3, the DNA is TGTGCCAGCAGCGCCCGGACAGGGGGCTGGGAGACCCAGTACTTC. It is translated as CASSARTGGWETQYF.

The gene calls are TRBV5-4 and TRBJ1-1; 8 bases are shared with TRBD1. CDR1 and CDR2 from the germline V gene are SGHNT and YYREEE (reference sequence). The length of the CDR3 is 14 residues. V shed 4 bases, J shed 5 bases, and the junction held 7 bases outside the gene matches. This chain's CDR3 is CASSLRTGRTEAFF. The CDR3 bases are TGTGCCAGCAGCCTCCGGACAGGGAGAACTGAAGCTTTCTTT.

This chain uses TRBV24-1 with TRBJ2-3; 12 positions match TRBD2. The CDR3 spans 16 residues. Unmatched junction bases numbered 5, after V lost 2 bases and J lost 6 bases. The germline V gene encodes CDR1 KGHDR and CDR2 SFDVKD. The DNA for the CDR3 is TGTGCCACCAGTGATTCGCTAGCGGGGGGGCCGGATACGCAGTATTTT. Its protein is CATSDSLAGGPDTQYF.

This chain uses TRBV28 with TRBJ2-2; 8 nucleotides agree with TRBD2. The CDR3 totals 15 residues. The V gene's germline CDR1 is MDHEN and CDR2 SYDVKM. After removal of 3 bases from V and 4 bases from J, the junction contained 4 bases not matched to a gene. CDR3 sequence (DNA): TGTGCCAGCAGTTTCCCGGGGGGGGGCACCGGGGAGCTGTTTTTT. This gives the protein CASSFPGGGTGELFF.

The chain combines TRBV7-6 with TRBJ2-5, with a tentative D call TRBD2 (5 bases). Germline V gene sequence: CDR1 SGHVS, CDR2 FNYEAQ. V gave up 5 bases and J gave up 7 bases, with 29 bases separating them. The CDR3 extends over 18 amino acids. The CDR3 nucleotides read TGTGCCAGCAGCCTCTTTAACGCCAGAGCAGCGCTCCGGGGGACCCAGTACTTC. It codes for CASSLFNARAALRGTQYF. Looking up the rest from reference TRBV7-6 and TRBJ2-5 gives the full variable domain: GAGVSQSPRYKVTKRGQDVALRCDPISGHVSLYWYRQALGQGPEFLTYFNYEAQQDKSGLPNDRFSAERPEGSISTLTIQRTEQRDSAMYRCASSLFNARAALRGTQYFGPGTRLLVL.